This entry lists 22 T cell receptor beta chains sequenced from one sample in a study of T cell responses to AZD1222 COVID-19 vaccine. Assay used: immunoSEQ multiplex PCR; TCRdb lists only in-frame clones, some missing. The data hold about 100,000 clones, with roughly 91% observed a single time. The specimen was peripheral blood, collected on day 0 of AZD1222 vaccination. The receptors were gathered from an adult in good health.

The chain joins TRBV3-1 (or the pseudogene TRBV3-2) to TRBJ1-1; a possible D gene is TRBD1 (6 bases). Trimming cost V 4 bases and J 1 base, with 16 bases left between them. CDR3 size: 16 residues. CDR1 LGHDT and CDR2 YNNKEL come from the germline V gene (reference sequence). The CDR3 loop reads CASSPVVGAGNTEAFF. CDR3 coding DNA: TGTGCCAGCAGCCCCGTTGTGGGGGCCGGGAACACTGAAGCTTTCTTT.

The rearrangement links TRBV19 to TRBJ2-2, with D perhaps TRBD1 or TRBD2 (6 bases each). Trimming took 7 bases from V and 6 from J, leaving 12 bases between them. Germline-derived CDR1 and CDR2 are LNHDA and SQIVND (reference sequence). The CDR3 is 13 residues long. CDR3 region: CASNYREAGELFF. The CDR3 DNA follows: TGTGCCAGTAACTACAGGGAGGCCGGGGAGCTGTTTTTT.

CDR3 sequence: CASSLDFINSPLHF. In DNA form, the CDR3 reads TGTGCCAGCAGCTTGGATTTTATTAATTCACCCCTCCACTTT. The chain couples TRBV7-8 to TRBJ1-6; D is unclear. Trimming removed 3 bases from V and 6 bases from J, with 9 bases in between. The CDR3 totals 14 residues. Germline V gives CDR1 SGHVS, CDR2 FQNEAQ.

This chain connects TRBV10-3 to TRBJ2-7; D is undetermined. Between the trimmed V and J ends, which lost 3 bases and 2 bases, there was a span of 8 bases. CDR1 and CDR2 from the germline V gene are ENHRY and SYGVKD. This CDR3 spans 13 amino acids. CDR3 nucleotides: TGTGCCATCAGTGATAGACTCACCTACGAGCAGTACTTC. Residues: CAISDRLTYEQYF.

With respect to this clone: Other DNA variants within this sample encode the same CDR3. CDR3 in amino acids: CASSLGVQETQYF. CDR3 in DNA: TGCGCCAGCAGCTTGGGGGTTCAAGAGACCCAGTACTTC. The rearrangement links TRBV5-1 to TRBJ2-5; D unresolved. Trimming cost V 0 bases and J 2 bases, with 5 bases left between them. CDR3 length: 13 residues. Germline V lookup: CDR1 SGHRS, CDR2 YFSETQ.

The chain has TRBV5-1 and TRBJ1-4, with D unclear. The germline V gene encodes CDR1 SGHRS and CDR2 YFSETQ. Trimming removed 0 bases at V and 8 bases at J, with 11 bases between. This CDR3 region has 14 residues. In nucleotides, the CDR3 is TGCGCCAGCAGCTTGGACCGGGTCCGGGAAAAACTGTTTTTT. Its translation: CASSLDRVREKLFF. The entire variable domain, with the rest obtained from reference TRBV5-1 and TRBJ1-4, is as follows: KAGVTQTPRYLIKTRGQQVTLSCSPISGHRSVSWYQQTPGQGLQFLFEYFSETQRNKGNFPGRFSGRQFSNSRSEMNVSTLELGDSALYLCASSLDRVREKLFFGSGTQLSVL.

The rearrangement links TRBV11-3 to TRBJ2-1; D is unresolved. Germline V gene lookup returns CDR1 SGHNT and CDR2 YENEEA. Trimming left V 3 bases short and J 10 bases short, with 13 bases between. The CDR3 consists of 13 residues. The CDR3 DNA is TGTGCCAGCAGCTTTGTGGAAGGCTTCGAGCAGTTCTTC. This encodes CASSFVEGFEQFF.

This chain uses TRBV11-3 with TRBJ1-1, with D perhaps matching TRBD1 (5 bases). V was pared by 5 bases and J by 3 bases, with 13 bases between. The CDR3 has 14 residues. Germline lookup yields CDR1 SGHNT and CDR2 YENEEA. The CDR3 sequence: CASSRVRDYTEAFF. In DNA form, the CDR3 reads TGTGCCAGCAGCCGGGTCAGGGACTACACTGAAGCTTTCTTT.

This chain connects TRBV5-1 to TRBJ1-2; D may be TRBD1 (5 bases). Germline CDR1 SGHRS, CDR2 YFSETQ. Trimming cost V 3 bases and J 6 bases, with 15 bases left between them. This CDR3 contains 14 residues. Here the CDR3 DNA reads TGCGCCAGCAGCTCGGACGAGGGGATCAATGGCTACACCTTC. Its translation is CASSSDEGINGYTF.

The rearrangement links TRBV2 to TRBJ2-1, with 10 bases fitting TRBD2. CDR1 is SNHLY and CDR2 is FYNNEI in the germline V gene. The CDR3 consists of 15 residues. Trimming took 4 bases from V and 9 from J; bases not matched to a gene: 9. The CDR3 region has the DNA TGTGCCAGCAGTGGGGCTAGCGGGAGATTTGGTGAGCAGTTCTTC. Translating it yields CASSGASGRFGEQFF.

V is TRBV3-1 (or the pseudogene TRBV3-2) and J is TRBJ2-1; D perhaps matches TRBD2 (5 bases). Trimming left V 0 bases short and J 1 base short, with 7 bases between. The CDR3 runs to 15 residues. From germline, CDR1 is LGHDT and CDR2 YNNKEL (reference sequence). CDR3 protein: CASSQEGSSYNEQFF. The CDR3, as DNA: TGTGCCAGCAGCCAAGAAGGGAGTTCCTACAATGAGCAGTTCTTC.

CDR3 residues: CASSVPGALGHTQYF. In DNA, the CDR3 is TGTGCCAGCAGCGTACCGGGGGCGCTTGGGCATACGCAGTATTTT. The chain employs TRBV9 and TRBJ2-3; D could derive from TRBD1 or TRBD2 (6 bases each). CDR1 is SGDLS and CDR2 is YYNGEE in the germline V gene. This CDR3 has 15 amino acids. The V end was cut by 1 base, the J end by 7 bases, with 16 bases between.

The rearrangement uses TRBV12-3 or TRBV12-4 and TRBJ1-2; D remains ambiguous. The CDR3 totals 13 residues. Trimming took off 2 bases at V and 4 bases at J, with 8 bases between the two ends. The CDR3 DNA reads as TGTGCCAGCAGTTTAAGTGGCGTCTATGGCTACACCTTC. Residues: CASSLSGVYGYTF.

This chain links TRBV2 with TRBJ2-2; D unclear. Trimming left V 6 bases short and J 1 base short, with 15 bases between. CDR1 is SNHLY and CDR2 is FYNNEI in the germline V gene. The CDR3 length is 16 residues. The CDR3 bases are TGTGCCAGCAGCATTGGGGTGGCAGGGAACACCGGGGAGCTGTTTTTT. Protein sequence: CASSIGVAGNTGELFF.

This sequence joins TRBV19 and TRBJ1-4; unclear D gene. The CDR3 contains 16 residues. V gave up 4 bases and J gave up 0 bases, with 12 bases separating them. Per the germline V gene, CDR1 is LNHDA and CDR2 is SQIVND (reference sequence). The CDR3 region is CASSRTEGATNEKLFF. The CDR3 region has the DNA TGTGCCAGTAGTAGGACCGAGGGTGCAACTAATGAAAAACTGTTTTTT.

V usage is TRBV4-1 and J usage is TRBJ1-1, with a possible D match to TRBD1 (5 bases). This CDR3 is built from 14 residues. Germline V CDR1 and CDR2: MGHRA, YSYEKL. V dropped 1 base and J dropped 2 bases, with 8 bases sitting between them. The CDR3, as DNA: TGCGCCAGCAGCCAAGGGGGCGATAACACTGAAGCTTTCTTT. It translates to CASSQGGDNTEAFF.

The gene calls are TRBV6-2 or TRBV6-3 and TRBJ2-7; 14 positions agree with TRBD2. CDR1 MNHEY and CDR2 SVGEGT come from the germline V gene. Unmatched junction bases numbered 2, after V lost 2 bases and J lost 2 bases. The CDR3 consists of 16 residues. The CDR3 DNA follows: TGTGCCAGCAGTTACGGGACTAGCGGGGGAACCTACGAGCAGTACTTC. As protein: CASSYGTSGGTYEQYF.

The genes are TRBV15 and TRBJ2-7; TRBD1 agrees at 7 bases. Germline V gene sequence: CDR1 LNHNV, CDR2 YYDKDF (reference sequence). V was clipped by 3 bases and J by 2 bases; unmatched bases: 7. The CDR3 spans 15 residues. The CDR3 reads CATSRYRDSAYEQYF. CDR3 nucleotide sequence: TGTGCCACCAGCAGGTACCGGGACAGCGCCTACGAGCAGTACTTC.

V is TRBV6-5 and J is TRBJ1-2, with D hard to call. This CDR3 region has 14 residues. V lost 7 bases and J lost 5, with 17 bases in between. Germline CDR1 is MNHEY and CDR2 is SVGAGI. CDR3 loop: CASTSRGSFYGYTF. As DNA, the CDR3 is TGTGCCAGCACTTCCCGAGGGAGCTTTTATGGCTACACCTTC.

V usage is TRBV6-6 and J usage is TRBJ2-5, with D possibly being TRBD1 (5 bases). Germline assignment: CDR1 MNHNY and CDR2 SVGAGI (reference sequence). CDR3 length: 11 amino acids. V lost 4 bases, J lost 8 bases, and 8 bases lay in between. The CDR3 loop reads CASSSQGTQYF. The CDR3 nucleotides read TGTGCCAGCAGTTCGCAGGGAACCCAGTACTTC.

This clone ranks as medium-sized. The chain has TRBV14 and TRBJ2-7; 10 positions agree with TRBD1. Germline-derived CDR1 and CDR2 are SGHDN and FVKESK. This CDR3 is 16 amino acids long. The V segment lost 4 bases and the J segment 3 bases; nucleotides outside the gene matches: 9. The CDR3 region has the DNA TGTGCCAGCAGCCCAAGACAGGGGGCTATCGTCTACGAGCAGTACTTC. Translating gives CASSPRQGAIVYEQYF.

The rearrangement links TRBV5-1 to TRBJ1-6, with D tentatively TRBD1 (5 bases). CDR3 length equals 15 residues. V was pared by 4 bases and J by 10 bases, with 18 bases between. Germline loops: CDR1 SGHRS, CDR2 YFSETQ. The CDR3, as DNA: TGCGCCAGCAGCCTTCTTCAGGGAGCGGACTCACCCCTCCACTTT. Protein: CASSLLQGADSPLHF.